This T cell receptor (beta chain) derives from a study of T cell repertoires in cytomegalovirus infection. Study summary: Epitope selection comprised recently identified HLA-C-restricted CMV epitopes and well-studied HLA-B-restricted CMV epitopes. TCR beta signatures that were public indicated CMV infection and matching HLA type.

TCRdb independently ran MiXCR on the reads; one entry per CDR3 protein. The table includes 550,000 to 850,000 distinct CDR3 sequences, 30% to 40% detected once. Overall study findings and caveats: Carriers of CMV plus the relevant HLA were identified by cumulative public TCR beta family frequency. Ex vivo, HLA-C-restricted CMV-specific TCR beta clonotypes prevailed over the rest of the response.

Note on this clonotype: Antigen unknown.

The CDR3 spans 11 residues. V lost 6 bases, J lost 10 bases, and 10 bases lay in between. This rearrangement joins TRBV12-3 or TRBV12-4 to TRBJ2-1; maybe TRBD2 (5 bases). This receptor was taken from a human donor in good health (CMV status not recorded). Some clones in this sample may be carry-over from other donors' samples. The sequencing here drew on cultured PBMCs, taken from culture after CMV antigen stimulation. CDR3 in DNA: TGTGCCAGCAGCTGGAGAGGGGAGCAGTTCTTC. Its translation: CASSWRGEQFF.